The T cell receptor beta chain under discussion was sequenced for a study of OX40 agonist ivuxolimab in advanced cancers. Study as a whole: Ivuxolimab, an agonistic anti-OX40 (CD134) antibody, was given to patients. Partial response was recorded in three patients: one hepatocellular carcinoma and two cutaneous melanoma cases.

Assay: immunoSEQ multiplex PCR; the TCRdb copy retains only in-frame clones and omits some. This table has 94,000 or so clones, less than 90% appearing once. This clone has only a few counts. The CDR3 has 14 amino acids. V shed 5 bases and J shed 6 bases, with 14 bases lying between them. Germline CDR1 and CDR2: MGHDK and SYGVNS. Sample: CD4+ or CD8+ T cells sorted from blood, taken in a trial of the OX40 agonist ivuxolimab. This sequence joins TRBV25-1 and TRBJ1-5; the D gene is possibly TRBD1 (5 bases). The sequence came from an adult with an advanced solid tumor such as melanoma, head and neck, liver or kidney cancer. CDR3 residues: CASSKPGYGQPQHF. CDR3 nucleotide sequence: TGTGCCAGCAGTAAACCAGGGTATGGTCAGCCCCAGCATTTT. Supplemented by reference TRBV25-1 and TRBJ1-5, the full variable domain reads EADIYQTPRYLVIGTGKKITLECSQTMGHDKMYWYQQDPGMELHLIHYSYGVNSTEKGDLSSESTVSRIRTEHFPLTLESARPSHTSQYLCASSKPGYGQPQHFGDGTRLSIL.